One sample yielded the 3 T cell receptor beta chains listed below, sequenced in a study of T cells in Graves' hyperthyroidism and ophthalmopathy. The source material, RNA transcripts, was used to amplify TCR beta CDR3 regions. HTBI primers were used for first-round RT-PCR of the TCR CDR3. TCRdb fed the multiplex PCR reads into MiXCR, producing one record per CDR3 protein. This table has 350,000 or so distinct CDR3 sequences, 15% to 20% appearing once. The sequenced material came from blood. All receptors derive from a woman between 45 and 60 years old with Graves' hyperthyroidism.

This clonotype showed up many times. CDR3 sequence: CASSWEGYQETQYF. Here the CDR3 DNA reads TGTGCCAGCAGCTGGGAGGGTTACCAAGAGACCCAGTACTTC. This chain uses TRBV7-8 with TRBJ2-5, with 7 bases identical to TRBD2. The V and J ends lost 4 bases and 0 bases, in that order; junction bases with no gene match: 2. Germline assignment: CDR1 SGHVS and CDR2 FQNEAQ. The CDR3 totals 14 residues.

The sample holds many counts of this clonotype. The chain couples TRBV20-1 to TRBJ2-1; 11 bases are shared with TRBD2. The germline V gene encodes CDR1 DFQATT and CDR2 SNEGSKA (reference sequence). The CDR3 runs 14 residues. V dropped 8 bases and J dropped 8; count of bases not matched to a gene: 11. CDR3 sequence: CSSPVVAGGYEQFF. Written as DNA, the CDR3 is TGCAGTTCACCGGTGGTAGCGGGAGGGTATGAGCAGTTCTTC.

There are many counts of this clonotype. The chain has TRBV11-2 and TRBJ1-2; D perhaps matches TRBD1 (5 bases). Germline lookup yields CDR1 SGHAT and CDR2 FQNNGV. The CDR3 runs 13 residues. The V end lost 5 bases, the J end lost 4 bases, and 11 bases lay between the germline ends. This chain's CDR3 is CASSHGHTYGYTF. Here the CDR3 DNA reads TGTGCCAGCAGCCATGGACATACCTATGGCTACACCTTC.